This record covers a single T cell receptor (beta chain). Its antigen is not yet known. Base qualities are not at hand, and no much larger clone is one base apart. Using the deep immunoSEQ assay, TCR CDR3 regions were amplified from genomic DNA by multiplex PCR. Extracted genomic DNA from each cell subset was spread evenly across all wells of several immunoSEQ 96-well plates, with each plate serving as a replicate. For sorted subsets, each replicate PCR was loaded with 200 ng genomic DNA, equivalent to 30,000 or so T cell genomes. Purified libraries were measured with a Qubit 3.0 fluorometer, size-checked on a Bioanalyzer 2100, and measured again with the KAPA Library Quantification kit. A separate single-read 150-cycle Illumina NextSeq 550 flow cell was used to sequence each immunoSEQ 96-well plate. As for the original processing: The immunoSEQ output contained only junctional sequences without quality scores, so filtering could not match that applied to full-length reads. Sequences were annotated with PyIR, a Python wrapper for IgBLAST v1.9, and V/J genes and CDR3 were assigned using IMGT germline references. Reads were filtered out if the reads had weak V/J assignments (E-value above 1e-6), no CDR3, stop codons, out-of-frame junctions, or ambiguous translated residues. V3J clonotypes were defined by identical inferred V gene, J gene, and CDR3 amino acid sequence. To compute the percentage overlap between repertoires, the number of shared unique clonotypes was divided by the size of the smaller repertoire. Richness of each repertoire was evaluated using RTK rarefaction, the Chao1 estimator, and Recon v2.1 estimates of unobserved clonotypes. For all TCRbeta clonotypes obtained by the gDNA method from a handful of donors, generation probabilities were computed with OLGA. This immuneACCESS table, as held by TCRdb, lists in-frame sequences with V and J called but not all clones. Of the missing ones, under half trace to an unresolved V gene in checked studies; the others have no known cause. The DNA was the basis for D and trimming; V, J and clone size are from that table. This sample holds 1.6 million or so clones; about 98.5% were observed only once. The ten largest clones represent around 0.33% of the sample.

The data were obtained in a study of shared clonotypes between healthy human individuals (dated by TCRdb to about 2020). Regarding the research as a whole: The cohort comprised two women and a few men aged 18 to 49 years. Per donor, three plates each were used for CD4 naive and CD4 memory, two for CD8 naive, and one for CD8 memory. To estimate repertoire size and how much clonotypes are shared between individuals, the study performed deep sequencing of blood TCR repertoires from about five healthy adults. To increase sequencing depth and limit assay-specific biases, different laboratories used diverse techniques to prepare libraries and sequence TCR repertoires. Per donor, leukapheresis produced somewhere between about 0.94 and 9.5 billion PBMCs. General study outcomes and caveats: Pairwise subsampling led to the expectation that sequencing depth would affect the degree of clonotype sharing among donors. Incomplete sequencing was indicated by rarefaction of sorted-subset datasets, despite the large sequencing depth. Sampling was restricted to blood, and TCR repertoires in tissues likely differ from the TCR repertoires found in blood. Estimated clonotype richness was generally larger for naive than for memory subsets. The genetic and exposure-history diversity represented was limited by the small number of donors. When a handful of donors were compared, the shared fraction of clonotypes was 5% to 6.5% for naive CD4, around 3.5% for naive CD8, 2.3% for memory CD4, and around 0.4% for memory CD8. Compared with non-shared clonotypes, the clonotypes found in all four sorted-subset donors had higher generation probabilities.

From the cysteine through the phenylalanine, the CDR3 covers 13 amino acids. Only the CDR3 portion is preserved as DNA: 39 bases, with reading frame beginning at the first base. V sheds 4 bases and J sheds 2 bases, leaving 9 bases between their ends. In the germline V gene, CDR1 corresponds to SGHTA and CDR2 to FQGNSA. Healthy HIV-negative adults with no recently reported acute infections or vaccinations were included as donors. Only Caucasian adults living in Nashville, Tennessee, USA were represented among the donors. CD4+ T cells were enriched by magnetic negative selection, after which naive cells were positively selected on CD45RA and the negative fraction was taken as the memory subset. After blood collection by leukapheresis, PBMCs were isolated using Ficoll-Histopaque density gradient centrifugation and then cryopreserved in the vapor phase of liquid nitrogen. Analytical flow cytometry was used to check the purity and quantity of every magnetically sorted T cell population. Each sorted fraction had its genomic DNA isolated and then quantified by UV absorbance on a Nanodrop 2000c.

Sample: naive CD4+ T cells sorted from blood. The meaning of the sample's cell subset or site label: CD45RA+ positively selected. This TCR derives from a man between 25 and 39 years old in good health. The sequence is built from TRBV7-2 and TRBJ2-7; the D gene remains uncertain. At the DNA level, the sequence is TGTGCCAGCAGCTCTAGTCTCGCCTACGAGCAGTACTTC. The translation is CASSSSLAYEQYF.